The rows below give T cell receptor beta chains drawn from one sample of a study of blood T cell repertoires in COVID-19. This table comes from immunoSEQ multiplex PCR, and its TCRdb copy is limited to in-frame clones, with some not included. The sample has 200,000 to 300,000 clones; roughly 84% are singletons. The sample consisted of peripheral blood. The receptors come from a middle-aged woman who had recovered from COVID-19. The CDR3 runs from the conserved cysteine through the conserved F or W. D genes are given only for firm matches. Part of the rows lack a size; the others show once, few, many or a class for expanded clones.

d_call j_call clone_size v_call cdr3_nt cdr3_aa
- TRBJ2-7 once TRBV29-1 TGCAGCGTTGAAGGGACAGCTTCCTACGAGCAGTACTTC CSVEGTASYEQYF
- TRBJ2-3 - TRBV6-4 TGTGCCAGCAGTCCACTTGGAGAGTCCACAGATACGCAGTATTTT CASSPLGESTDTQYF
TRBD1 TRBJ2-7 - TRBV7-9 TGTGCCAGCAGCTTAGGGACAGGGGGCAACGAGCAGTACTTC CASSLGTGGNEQYF
TRBD1 TRBJ1-4 - TRBV2 TGTGCCAGCAGCTGGACAGGGCGAGGTGAAAAACTGTTTTTT CASSWTGRGEKLFF
TRBD1 TRBJ1-1 - TRBV5-6 TGTGCCAGCAGCTTGCTTGGGGGATCGGACAGGGCCGGTGAAGCTTTCTTT CASSLLGGSDRAGEAFF
- TRBJ1-1 - TRBV6-5 TGTGCCAGCAGGACACCCAGCGGGAACACTGAAGCTTTCTTT CASRTPSGNTEAFF
- TRBJ2-3 - TRBV5-4 TGTGCCAGCAGCCGAGGGCCCCCCGTGGGTGCAGATACGCAGTATTTT CASSRGPPVGADTQYF
- TRBJ2-1 once TRBV11-3 TGTGCCAGCAGCTTACGGGGGAGCTCCTACAATGAGCAGTTCTTC CASSLRGSSYNEQFF
- TRBJ1-1 - TRBV20-1 TGCAGTGCCCTCCCCAGGGATGAAGCTTTCTTT CSALPRDEAFF
- TRBJ1-2 - TRBV27 TGTGCCAGCAGTCCTCCGGGACACCTCTATGGCTACACCTTC CASSPPGHLYGYTF
- TRBJ1-1 - TRBV10-3 TGTGCCATCAGTGAGTCGGAGGACGGGGAAGCTTTCTTT CAISESEDGEAFF
TRBD1 TRBJ1-1 - TRBV30 TGTGCCTGGCGATTGGGGGCACAGGGGAATCTTAACACTGAAGCTTTCTTT CAWRLGAQGNLNTEAFF
TRBD2 TRBJ2-3 - TRBV5-4 TGTGCCAGCAGCGCAAGCGGGGTACGGGATACGCAGTATTTT CASSASGVRDTQYF
- TRBJ1-2 few TRBV7-8 TGTGCCAGCAGCAGTGGACAGCAGACCTATGGCTACACCTTC CASSSGQQTYGYTF
TRBD1 TRBJ1-4 - TRBV30 TGTGCCTGGAGTGGAAAAGGGACAGGGAATGAAAAACTGTTTTTT CAWSGKGTGNEKLFF
- TRBJ2-7 - TRBV19 TGTGCCAGTAGTATCTCGGGACTCTCCTCGATCTACGAGCAGTACTTC CASSISGLSSIYEQYF
- TRBJ1-2 - TRBV29-1 TGCAGCGTTACGGACGGACTGGGGTTCCTTCACACCTTC CSVTDGLGFLHTF
- TRBJ2-2 once TRBV5-6 TGTGCCAGCAGCTCCGGACCCTTCGGGATAGCCGGGGAGCTGTTTTTT CASSSGPFGIAGELFF
TRBD1 TRBJ1-1 - TRBV11-3 TGTGCCAGCAGCTTAGCCAACAGGGGGAGTTACACTGAAGCTTTCTTT CASSLANRGSYTEAFF
TRBD2 TRBJ2-3 - TRBV7-3 TGTGCCAGCAGCTTAAACGGGGGGGCCCCAGATACGCAGTATTTT CASSLNGGAPDTQYF
TRBD2 TRBJ2-1 - TRBV9 TGTGCCAGCAGCGAGAGCGGGGGGCCATACAATGAGCAGTTCTTC CASSESGGPYNEQFF
TRBD1 TRBJ2-3 once TRBV5-1 TGCGCCAGCAGCTTGGTTTCGGGGACAGGTGGCACAGATACGCAGTATTTT CASSLVSGTGGTDTQYF
- TRBJ2-5 - TRBV11-1 TGTGCCAGCAGCCCGAACAGGGTATTAGAGACCCAGTACTTC CASSPNRVLETQYF
TRBD1 TRBJ1-1 - TRBV5-4 TGTGCCAGCAGCTTTAGACAGGGGGCTGGTGAAGCTTTCTTT CASSFRQGAGEAFF
TRBD2 TRBJ2-7 - TRBV18 TGTGCCAGCTCACCACCGGGACTAGCGAGAGGCGAGCAGTACTTC CASSPPGLARGEQYF
TRBD2 TRBJ2-2 few TRBV5-4 TGTGCCAGCAGCTTTCTAGCGGGGAAGTCCGGGAACACCGGGGAGCTGTTTTTT CASSFLAGKSGNTGELFF
TRBD1 TRBJ2-2 - TRBV27 TGTGCCAGCAGTTGGACAGGCCGGGTAGCCGGGGAGCTGTTTTTT CASSWTGRVAGELFF
TRBD1 TRBJ1-2 - TRBV6-6 TGTGCCAGCAGTTATTGGAGACAGGGGGCGTACACCTTC CASSYWRQGAYTF
- TRBJ1-6 - TRBV7-2 TGTGCCAGCAGCTTAGGAGGGGGTGGTTCACCCCTCCACTTT CASSLGGGGSPLHF
- TRBJ2-1 - TRBV29-1 TGCAGCGTTGAAAACCGCCCCGCGTACAATGAGCAGTTCTTC CSVENRPAYNEQFF
- TRBJ1-4 - TRBV5-4 TGTGCCAGCAGCTTGGGGGGGGCAACTAATGAAAAACTGTTTTTT CASSLGGATNEKLFF
- TRBJ1-2 - TRBV27 TGTGCCAGCAGTACCCGAACCGGACAGAAGAAAGACTATGGCTACACCTTC CASSTRTGQKKDYGYTF
- TRBJ2-5 - TRBV23-1 TGCGCCAGCAGTCAAATGGAGGGGGCGGAGGAGACCCAGTACTTC CASSQMEGAEETQYF
- TRBJ2-7 - TRBV6-5 TGTGCCAGCAGTAATGAACAGATTCCGCCCTACGAGCAGTACTTC CASSNEQIPPYEQYF
- TRBJ2-3 - TRBV7-2 TGTGCCAGCAGCTTAGGGGCAGGGAGGCTGGTGGATACGCAGTATTTT CASSLGAGRLVDTQYF
TRBD1 TRBJ1-2 - TRBV11-2 TGTGCCAGCAGCCCCAGGGGGCGCTTTGGCTACACCTTC CASSPRGRFGYTF
- TRBJ2-2 - TRBV9 TGTGCCAGCAGCGTAAAAGAGACAGGATTCACCGGGGAGCTGTTTTTT CASSVKETGFTGELFF
- TRBJ1-3 - TRBV10-3 TGTGCCATCAGCGGATCCCCAGGGAACTCTGGAAACACCATATATTTT CAISGSPGNSGNTIYF
TRBD1 TRBJ2-2 - TRBV11-3 TGTGCCAGCAGCTTAACAGGGGGCGATCGGAACACCGGGGAGCTGTTTTTT CASSLTGGDRNTGELFF
- TRBJ1-1 - TRBV5-5 TGTGCCAGCAGCAACCCGACAGTGAACACTGAAGCTTTCTTT CASSNPTVNTEAFF
TRBD1 TRBJ2-3 few TRBV29-1 TGCAGCGTTGAAGCTGGGACAGGGCTTTTCACAGATACGCAGTATTTT CSVEAGTGLFTDTQYF
TRBD1 TRBJ2-5 - TRBV5-1 TGCGCCAGCAGCCGGACAGGCCAAGAGACCCAGTACTTC CASSRTGQETQYF
TRBD1 TRBJ1-1 once TRBV11-2 TGTGCCAGCAAAAGGGACAGTCACGGGCAGAGTGGGAGAGCTTTCTTT CASKRDSHGQSGRAFF
- TRBJ2-7 - TRBV2 TGTGCCAGCAGTGTGGAGGGTTACGAGCAGTACTTC CASSVEGYEQYF
TRBD1 TRBJ1-1 - TRBV5-1 TGCGCCAGCAGCTTGAAACAGGGGGCAGGAGGAGCTTTCTTT CASSLKQGAGGAFF
- TRBJ2-2 - TRBV3-1/TRBV3-2 TGTGCCAGCAGCCGCGATTTTAACACCGGGGAGCTGTTTTTT CASSRDFNTGELFF
- TRBJ2-5 - TRBV30 TGTGCCTGGAGTGTTGCAGGGGCCTCGACCCAGTACTTC CAWSVAGASTQYF
- TRBJ2-5 - TRBV7-6 TGTGCCAGCAGCTTAGAGCGCGCGGGGAAGGAGACCCAGTACTTC CASSLERAGKETQYF
- TRBJ2-5 - TRBV18 TGTGCCAGCTCACCACCGGTTACTGAGACCCAGTACTTC CASSPPVTETQYF
- TRBJ1-5 few TRBV6-5 TGTGCCAGCAGACGGACAGCTGATAGCAATCAGCCCCAGCATTTT CASRRTADSNQPQHF
TRBD2 TRBJ2-5 - TRBV27 TGTGCCAGCAGTTTAGGACCGGGGGGGCGAGAGACCCAGTACTTC CASSLGPGGRETQYF
TRBD2 TRBJ2-3 - TRBV29-1 TGCAGCGTTGGAGTAGCGGGGGGAAGCACAGATACGCAGTATTTT CSVGVAGGSTDTQYF
TRBD1 TRBJ1-5 - TRBV2 TGTGCCAGCAGCCTCCGGGACAGGGGGCAACAGCCCCAGCATTTT CASSLRDRGQQPQHF
TRBD1 TRBJ1-5 - TRBV10-2 TGCGCCAGTGCCCCTGGGACAGGTAATCAGCCCCAGCATTTT CASAPGTGNQPQHF
- TRBJ1-1 few TRBV5-1 TGCGCCAGCAGCCCACGAGAGGGGAACACTGAAGCTTTCTTT CASSPREGNTEAFF
TRBD1 TRBJ1-6 once TRBV2 TGTGCCAGCTGTCCCTCTCGACAGGGAAATTCACCCCTCCACTTT CASCPSRQGNSPLHF
- TRBJ1-1 - TRBV12-3/TRBV12-4 TGTGCCAGCAGTTTTGAGGGGCGGGGGGCTTTCTTT CASSFEGRGAFF